These T cell receptor beta chains were read from a single sample in a study of cytomegalovirus exposure and HLA in healthy donors. Sequencing was performed with immunoSEQ multiplex PCR; in TCRdb, only in-frame clones are kept and a portion is missing. This table has over 200,000 clones, around 90% appearing once. What was sequenced was PBMCs. The receptor source for this set is a woman aged 18-29 years in good health and CMV-seronegative. Each CDR3 is given with its conserved first and last residue. Fields, in order: J gene, clone size, V gene, D gene, CDR3 DNA, CDR3 protein. The D gene is left open where the match is weak. Clone size, where shown, is once, few, many, or a class for clones that have expanded.

TRBJ2-2,.,TRBV6-6,.,TGTGCCAGCAGTTACTCGGGCCTCACCGGGGAGCTGTTTTTT,CASSYSGLTGELFF
TRBJ1-4,.,TRBV5-4,.,TGTGCCAGCAGTTGGCAGGGAGGAACTAATGAAAAACTGTTTTTT,CASSWQGGTNEKLFF
TRBJ2-5,.,TRBV18,TRBD1,TGTGCCAGCTCGCCGGGACAGGGGGAAAGAGAGACCCAGTACTTC,CASSPGQGERETQYF
TRBJ2-7,once,TRBV11-3,TRBD2,TGTGCCAGCAGCTCTGGACTAGCGGGCAGCCCTTTTGACGAGCAGTACTTC,CASSSGLAGSPFDEQYF
TRBJ2-5,.,TRBV18,TRBD1,TGTGCCAGCTCACCGGCACAGGGGGCGAGAGAGACCCAGTACTTC,CASSPAQGARETQYF
TRBJ2-3,.,TRBV6-5,TRBD2,TGTGCCAGTGCTCTAGCGGGAGCCCCAGATACGCAGTATTTT,CASALAGAPDTQYF
TRBJ2-3,.,TRBV10-3,TRBD1,TGTGCCATCAGGAGCTCCGGGACAGGGGGCCCAGATACGCAGTATTTT,CAIRSSGTGGPDTQYF
TRBJ2-7,once,TRBV28,.,TGTGCCAGCAGTTTATATAACGGGGGGCCCTACGAGCAGTACTTC,CASSLYNGGPYEQYF
TRBJ1-4,.,TRBV2,.,TGTGCCAGCAGTGGAACAGGGTTTAGAGAAAAACTGTTTTTT,CASSGTGFREKLFF
TRBJ1-1,.,TRBV5-1,.,TGCGCCAGCAGCCCAGGACTCAGGTGGGACACTGAAGCTTTCTTT,CASSPGLRWDTEAFF
TRBJ2-7,.,TRBV7-6,TRBD1,TGTGCCAGCAGCTTAGGGACAGGACCCTACGAGCAGTACTTC,CASSLGTGPYEQYF
TRBJ1-2,.,TRBV5-4,.,TGTGCCAGCAGCTATAGAGGAGCGGTTGGCTACACCTTC,CASSYRGAVGYTF
TRBJ2-3,.,TRBV7-2,.,TGTGCCAGCAGCGCAAGGGGCGGGGAGCTCATCCCAGATACGCAGTATTTT,CASSARGGELIPDTQYF
TRBJ2-3,.,TRBV18,.,TGTGCCAGCTCACCACGGGCGGGAGATACGCAGTATTTT,CASSPRAGDTQYF
TRBJ1-3,once,TRBV27,.,TGTGCCAGCAGTTCCACGAGCCTTGCTGGAAACACCATATATTTT,CASSSTSLAGNTIYF
TRBJ2-5,.,TRBV27,TRBD2,TGTGCCAGCAGTCAACCGGGACTAGCGGGAGGGGAGACCCAGTACTTC,CASSQPGLAGGETQYF
TRBJ2-3,.,TRBV18,TRBD1,TGTGCCAGCTCACCTACCGGGACAGGTTACACAGATACGCAGTATTTT,CASSPTGTGYTDTQYF
TRBJ2-7,.,TRBV4-2,TRBD1,TGTGCCAGCAGTCAGGACAGGGAGACCTACGAGCAGTACTTC,CASSQDRETYEQYF
TRBJ2-7,.,TRBV28,.,TGTGCCAGCAGAGGGAGCCCCTGGGTGAACGAGCAGTACTTC,CASRGSPWVNEQYF
TRBJ1-3,.,TRBV25-1,.,TGTGCCAGCAGGGAACCCAGGGTTCTAGGAAACACCATATATTTT,CASREPRVLGNTIYF
TRBJ2-3,.,TRBV4-1,TRBD1,TGCGCCAGCAGCCTGAGACAGGGAGGCACAGATACGCAGTATTTT,CASSLRQGGTDTQYF
TRBJ2-1,.,TRBV7-8,TRBD2,TGTGCCAGCAGCCCAGCAGGGACTACCTACTACAATGAGCAGTTCTTC,CASSPAGTTYYNEQFF
TRBJ2-7,.,TRBV27,TRBD1,TGTGCCAGCAGTTCGGCGACAGGGTCCTACGAGCAGTACTTC,CASSSATGSYEQYF
TRBJ2-5,.,TRBV7-2,TRBD2,TGTGCCAGCAGCCCCGCCGGGCGGGAGTGGGAGACCCAGTACTTC,CASSPAGREWETQYF
TRBJ2-1,.,TRBV28,.,TGTGCCAGCAGTTTAGTGCGCTCCTACAATGAGCAGTTCTTC,CASSLVRSYNEQFF
TRBJ2-7,.,TRBV2,.,TGTGCCAGCACAGACGACAGCTACGAGCAGTACTTC,CASTDDSYEQYF
TRBJ2-7,.,TRBV7-9,.,TGTGCCAGCAGCTCTGCCGGACTCTCACCCTACGAGCAGTACTTC,CASSSAGLSPYEQYF
TRBJ1-2,.,TRBV28,TRBD1,TGTGCCAGCAGTTCCTCCGGGACAGATACTTATGGCTACACCTTC,CASSSSGTDTYGYTF
TRBJ2-1,once,TRBV13,.,TGTGCCAGCAGGTGGGAGCGGGTTGACAATGAGCAGTTCTTC,CASRWERVDNEQFF
TRBJ2-1,.,TRBV18,TRBD1,TGTGCCAGCTCTCATTTGGACAGGGCTTACAATGAGCAGTTCTTC,CASSHLDRAYNEQFF
TRBJ2-1,.,TRBV27,.,TGTGCCAGCAGTGAGGGGGTATTGGCTGATGAGCAGTTCTTC,CASSEGVLADEQFF
TRBJ2-1,.,TRBV2,TRBD1,TGTGCCAGCAGTAGGACAGGGAAGGGCAATGAGCAGTTCTTC,CASSRTGKGNEQFF
TRBJ2-2,once,TRBV7-2,TRBD2,TGTGCCAGCAGCTCCCGGGGGGCCGGGGAGCTGTTTTTT,CASSSRGAGELFF
TRBJ2-3,.,TRBV7-9,.,TGTGCCAGCAGCTTCAAACAGGGCCTCACAGATACGCAGTATTTT,CASSFKQGLTDTQYF
TRBJ2-5,.,TRBV9,TRBD1,TGTGCCAGCAGCGCACGGACAGGGAGGGAGACCCAGTACTTC,CASSARTGRETQYF
TRBJ1-5,once,TRBV6-5,.,TGTGCCAGCAGTCCGTATGGGCGATCGTCCCAGCATTTT,CASSPYGRSSQHF
TRBJ1-2,.,TRBV28,.,TGTGCCAGCAGTTATTTGCAGGGGCAGACGAATGGCTACACCTTC,CASSYLQGQTNGYTF
TRBJ2-2,.,TRBV10-3,TRBD1,TGTGCCATCAGTGAGTCGTTCGGGGACAGGGTCGGGGAGCTGTTTTTT,CAISESFGDRVGELFF
TRBJ2-7,.,TRBV11-3,TRBD1,TGTGCCAGCAGCTTAGAACAGGGGAGCGAGCAGTACTTC,CASSLEQGSEQYF
TRBJ1-1,.,TRBV5-1,.,TGCGCCAGCAGCCCCGAAGGGGGGGACACTGAAGCTTTCTTT,CASSPEGGDTEAFF
TRBJ2-3,.,TRBV7-2,TRBD1,TGTGCCAGCAGGGGGACAGGGGGCGGCACAGATACGCAGTATTTT,CASRGTGGGTDTQYF
TRBJ2-7,.,TRBV11-2,.,TGTGCCAGCAGTACTTTAACCTACGAGCAGTACTTC,CASSTLTYEQYF
TRBJ2-7,.,TRBV10-3,.,TGTGCCATCAGTGAGGTCGAGGGTGGGTCCTACGAGCAGTACTTC,CAISEVEGGSYEQYF
TRBJ2-5,.,TRBV2,TRBD2,TGTGCCAGCAGTGCCGGGACTAGCCCTCCGGAGACCCAGTACTTC,CASSAGTSPPETQYF
TRBJ2-1,.,TRBV27,TRBD2,TGTGCCAGCAGTTTTTCTAGCGGGACTTCCAATGAGCAGTTCTTC,CASSFSSGTSNEQFF
TRBJ2-7,.,TRBV7-2,.,TGTGCCAGCAGCTTAATGACAGACTACGAGCAGTACTTC,CASSLMTDYEQYF
TRBJ2-1,.,TRBV27,TRBD2,TGTGCCAGCAGTCGGCTAGCGGGAGTAGGAAATGAGCAGTTCTTC,CASSRLAGVGNEQFF
TRBJ1-2,.,TRBV6-6,TRBD1,TGTGCCAGTCACCGGGACAGGGCCTTCTATGGCTACACCTTC,CASHRDRAFYGYTF
TRBJ2-3,.,TRBV5-6,TRBD1,TGTGCCAGCAGTCCGAGCCGGGACAGGGGCACAGATACGCAGTATTTT,CASSPSRDRGTDTQYF
TRBJ1-1,.,TRBV4-2,.,TGTGCCAGCAGCCAAGATGCAAGCGGTGTGGGCCGTGAAGCTTTCTTT,CASSQDASGVGREAFF
TRBJ2-3,.,TRBV5-1,.,TGCGCCAGCAGCCCGGGAGTGGGATCAGATACGCAGTATTTT,CASSPGVGSDTQYF
TRBJ2-7,.,TRBV27,.,TGTGCCAGCAGTTTAAACGGCGAGCAGTACTTC,CASSLNGEQYF
TRBJ1-2,.,TRBV4-2,.,TGTGCCAGCAGCCAAGATTGGGGGGGCACGACCTATGGCTACACCTTC,CASSQDWGGTTYGYTF